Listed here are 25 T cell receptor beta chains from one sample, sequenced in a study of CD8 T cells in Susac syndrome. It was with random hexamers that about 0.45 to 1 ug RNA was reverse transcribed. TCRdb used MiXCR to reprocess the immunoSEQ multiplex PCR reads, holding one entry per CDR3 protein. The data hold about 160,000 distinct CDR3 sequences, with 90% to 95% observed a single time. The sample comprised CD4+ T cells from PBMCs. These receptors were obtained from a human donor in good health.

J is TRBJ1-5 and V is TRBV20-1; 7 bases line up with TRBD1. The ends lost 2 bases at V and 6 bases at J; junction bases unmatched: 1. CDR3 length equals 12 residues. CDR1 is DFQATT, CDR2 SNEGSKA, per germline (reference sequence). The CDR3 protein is CSARQGVQPQHF. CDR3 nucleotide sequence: TGCAGTGCTAGACAGGGGGTTCAGCCCCAGCATTTT.

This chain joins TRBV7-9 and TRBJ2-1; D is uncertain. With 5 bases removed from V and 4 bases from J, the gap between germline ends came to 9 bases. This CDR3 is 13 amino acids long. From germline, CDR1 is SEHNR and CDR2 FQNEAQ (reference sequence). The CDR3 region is CASSGRLYNEQFF. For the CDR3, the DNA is TGTGCCAGCAGCGGGCGCCTTTACAATGAGCAGTTCTTC.

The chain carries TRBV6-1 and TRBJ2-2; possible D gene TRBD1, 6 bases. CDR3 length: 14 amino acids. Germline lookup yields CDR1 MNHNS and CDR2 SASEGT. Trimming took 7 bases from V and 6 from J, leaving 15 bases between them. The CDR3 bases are TGTGCCAGCACAAGGCCAGGGGTGGCCGGGGAGCTGTTTTTT. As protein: CASTRPGVAGELFF.

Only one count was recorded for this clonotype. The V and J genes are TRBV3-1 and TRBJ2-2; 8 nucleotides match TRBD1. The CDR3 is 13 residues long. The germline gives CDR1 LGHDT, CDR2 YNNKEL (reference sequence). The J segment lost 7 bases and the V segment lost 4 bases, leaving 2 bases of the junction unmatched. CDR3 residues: CASSLQGVGELFF. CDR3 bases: TGTGCCAGCAGCCTACAGGGGGTCGGGGAGCTGTTTTTT.

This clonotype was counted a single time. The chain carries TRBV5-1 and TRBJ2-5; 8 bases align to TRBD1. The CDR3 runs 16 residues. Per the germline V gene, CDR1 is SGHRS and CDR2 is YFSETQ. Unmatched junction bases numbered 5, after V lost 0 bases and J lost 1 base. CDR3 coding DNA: TGCGCCAGCAGCTTGGGGACAGGGAATGGCCAAGAGACCCAGTACTTC. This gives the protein CASSLGTGNGQETQYF.

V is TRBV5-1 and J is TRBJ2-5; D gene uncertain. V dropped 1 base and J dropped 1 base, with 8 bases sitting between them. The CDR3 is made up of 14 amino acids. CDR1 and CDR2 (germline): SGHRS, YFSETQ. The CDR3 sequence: CASSLFAFQETQYF. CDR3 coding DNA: TGCGCCAGCAGCTTGTTTGCCTTCCAAGAGACCCAGTACTTC.

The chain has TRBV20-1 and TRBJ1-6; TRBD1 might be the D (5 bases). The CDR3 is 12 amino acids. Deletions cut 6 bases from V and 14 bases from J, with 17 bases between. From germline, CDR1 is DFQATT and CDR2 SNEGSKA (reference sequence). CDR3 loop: CSAIDRGNTLHF. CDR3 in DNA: TGCAGTGCGATAGACCGGGGCAATACCCTCCACTTT.

CDR3 DNA sequence: TGTGCCAGCAGCTTAACTGAGACTAGGGCAGATACGCAGTATTTT. Protein: CASSLTETRADTQYF. The genes are TRBV7-3 and TRBJ2-3; possible D gene TRBD2, 6 bases. Trimming took off 0 bases at V and 4 bases at J, with 11 bases between the two ends. The CDR3 spans 15 residues. Germline lookup yields CDR1 SGHTA and CDR2 FQGTGA.

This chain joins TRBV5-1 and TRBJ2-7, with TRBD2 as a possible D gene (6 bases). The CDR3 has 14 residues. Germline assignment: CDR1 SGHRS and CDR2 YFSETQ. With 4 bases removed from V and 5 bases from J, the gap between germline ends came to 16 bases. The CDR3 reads CASSPGLQVHEQYF. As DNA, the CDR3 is TGCGCCAGCAGCCCGGGACTGCAGGTCCACGAGCAGTACTTC.

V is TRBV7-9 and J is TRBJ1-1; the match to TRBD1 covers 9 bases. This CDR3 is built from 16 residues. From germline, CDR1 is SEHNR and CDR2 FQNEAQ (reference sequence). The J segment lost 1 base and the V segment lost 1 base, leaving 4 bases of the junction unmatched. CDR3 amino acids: CASSLGWGQGNTEAFF. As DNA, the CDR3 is TGTGCCAGCAGCTTAGGCTGGGGACAGGGGAACACTGAAGCTTTCTTT. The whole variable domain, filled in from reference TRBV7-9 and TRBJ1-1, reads DTGVSQNPRHKITKRGQNVTFRCDPISEHNRLYWYRQTLGQGPEFLTYFQNEAQLEKSRLLSDRFSAERPKGSFSTLEIQRTEQGDSAMYLCASSLGWGQGNTEAFFGQGTRLTVV.

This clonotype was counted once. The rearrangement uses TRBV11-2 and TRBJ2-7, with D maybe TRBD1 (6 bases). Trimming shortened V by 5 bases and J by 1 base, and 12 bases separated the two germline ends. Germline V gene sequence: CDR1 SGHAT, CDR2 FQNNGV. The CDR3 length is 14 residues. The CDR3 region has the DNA TGTGCCAGCAGCGATACTACAGGGTCCTACGAGCAGTACTTC. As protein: CASSDTTGSYEQYF.

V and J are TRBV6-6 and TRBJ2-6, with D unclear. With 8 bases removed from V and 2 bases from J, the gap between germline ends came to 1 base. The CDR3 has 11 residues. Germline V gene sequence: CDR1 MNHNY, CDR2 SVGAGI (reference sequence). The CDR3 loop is CASAGANVLTF. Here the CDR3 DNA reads TGTGCCAGCGCTGGGGCCAACGTCCTGACTTTC.

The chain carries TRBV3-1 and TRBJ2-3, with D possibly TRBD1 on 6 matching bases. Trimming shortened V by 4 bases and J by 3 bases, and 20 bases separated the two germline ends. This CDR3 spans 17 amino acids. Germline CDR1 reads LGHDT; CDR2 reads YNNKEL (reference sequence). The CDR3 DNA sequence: TGTGCCAGCAGCCCCCGAACACAACTAAGGGGGACAGATACGCAGTATTTT. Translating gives CASSPRTQLRGTDTQYF.

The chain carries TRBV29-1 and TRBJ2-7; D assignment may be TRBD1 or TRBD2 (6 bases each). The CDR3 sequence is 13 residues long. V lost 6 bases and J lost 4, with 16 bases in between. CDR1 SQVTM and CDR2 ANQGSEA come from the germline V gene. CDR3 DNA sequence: TGCAGCGTCAAGGCGGGACACCAATACGAGCAGTACTTC. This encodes CSVKAGHQYEQYF.

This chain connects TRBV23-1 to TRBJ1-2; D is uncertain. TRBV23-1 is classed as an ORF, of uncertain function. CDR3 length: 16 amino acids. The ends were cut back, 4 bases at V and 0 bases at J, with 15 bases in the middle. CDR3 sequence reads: CASSPGYTASNYGYTF. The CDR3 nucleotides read TGCGCCAGCAGTCCTGGGTACACCGCATCTAACTATGGCTACACCTTC.

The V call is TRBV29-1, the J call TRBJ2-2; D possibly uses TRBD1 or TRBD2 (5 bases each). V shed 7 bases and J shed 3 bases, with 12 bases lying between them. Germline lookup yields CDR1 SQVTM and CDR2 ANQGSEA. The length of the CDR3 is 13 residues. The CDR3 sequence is CSGGGQDTGELFF. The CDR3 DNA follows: TGCAGCGGTGGAGGACAAGACACCGGGGAGCTGTTTTTT.

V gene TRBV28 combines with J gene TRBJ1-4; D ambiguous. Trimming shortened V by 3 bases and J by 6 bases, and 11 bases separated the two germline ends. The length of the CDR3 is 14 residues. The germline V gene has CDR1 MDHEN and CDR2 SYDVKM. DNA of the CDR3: TGTGCCAGCAGTTTGTCCGGGGTGGATGAAAAACTGTTTTTT. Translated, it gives CASSLSGVDEKLFF.

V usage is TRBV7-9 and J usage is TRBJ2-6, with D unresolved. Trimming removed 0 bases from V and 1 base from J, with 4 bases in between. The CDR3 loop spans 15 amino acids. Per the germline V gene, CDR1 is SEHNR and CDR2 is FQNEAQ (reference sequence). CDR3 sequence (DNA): TGTGCCAGCAGCTTAGCAACTTCTGGGGCCAACGTCCTGACTTTC. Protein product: CASSLATSGANVLTF.

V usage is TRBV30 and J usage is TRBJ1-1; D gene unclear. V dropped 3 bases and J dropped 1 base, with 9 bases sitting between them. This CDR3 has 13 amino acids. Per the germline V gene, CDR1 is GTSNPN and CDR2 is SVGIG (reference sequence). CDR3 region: CAWSLARNTEAFF. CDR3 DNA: TGTGCCTGGAGCCTTGCAAGGAACACTGAAGCTTTCTTT. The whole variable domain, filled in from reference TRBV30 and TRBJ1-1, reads SQTIHQWPATLVQPVGSPLSLECTVEGTSNPNLYWYRQAAGRGLQLLFYSVGIGQISSEVPQNLSASRPQDRQFILSSKKLLLSDSGFYLCAWSLARNTEAFFGQGTRLTVV.

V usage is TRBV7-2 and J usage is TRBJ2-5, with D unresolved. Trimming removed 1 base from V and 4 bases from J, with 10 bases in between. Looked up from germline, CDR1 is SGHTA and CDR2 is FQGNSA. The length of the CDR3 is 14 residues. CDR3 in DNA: TGTGCCAGCAGCTTAGGGAGTACCCCAGAGACCCAGTACTTC. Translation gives CASSLGSTPETQYF.

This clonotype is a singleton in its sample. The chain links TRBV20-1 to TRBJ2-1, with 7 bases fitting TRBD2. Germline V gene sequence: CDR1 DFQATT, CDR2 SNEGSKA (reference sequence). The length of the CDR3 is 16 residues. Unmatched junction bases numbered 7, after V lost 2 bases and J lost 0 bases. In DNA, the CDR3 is TGCAGTGCTAGATCCCCTGGCGGGGGCTCCTACAATGAGCAGTTCTTC. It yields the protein CSARSPGGGSYNEQFF.

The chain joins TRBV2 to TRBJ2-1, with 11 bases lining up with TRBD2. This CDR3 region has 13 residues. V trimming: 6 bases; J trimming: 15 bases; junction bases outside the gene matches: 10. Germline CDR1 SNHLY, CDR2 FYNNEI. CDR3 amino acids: CASRPDLAGGWFF. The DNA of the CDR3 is TGTGCCAGCAGACCAGATCTAGCGGGGGGATGGTTCTTC. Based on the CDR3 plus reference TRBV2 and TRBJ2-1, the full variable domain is EPEVTQTPSHQVTQMGQEVILRCVPISNHLYFYWYRQILGQKVEFLVSFYNNEISEKSEIFDDQFSVERPDGSNFTLKIRSTKLEDSAMYFCASRPDLAGGWFFGPGTRLTVL.

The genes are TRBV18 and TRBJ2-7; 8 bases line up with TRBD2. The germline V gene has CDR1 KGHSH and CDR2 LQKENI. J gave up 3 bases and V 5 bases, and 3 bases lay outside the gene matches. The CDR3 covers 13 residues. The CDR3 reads CASSDGTSYEQYF. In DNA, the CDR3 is TGTGCCAGCTCAGACGGGACTAGCTACGAGCAGTACTTC.

CDR3 residues: CASSFSQYF. Written as DNA, the CDR3 is TGTGCCAGCAGCTTCTCCCAGTACTTC. The chain joins TRBV21-1 to TRBJ2-5. TRBV21-1 is reported as a pseudogene. The CDR3 loop spans 9 amino acids.

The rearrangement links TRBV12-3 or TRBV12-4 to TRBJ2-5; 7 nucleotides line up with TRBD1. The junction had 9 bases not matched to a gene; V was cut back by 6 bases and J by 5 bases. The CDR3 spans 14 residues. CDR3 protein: CASRQTGVVETQYF. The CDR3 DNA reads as TGTGCCAGCAGGCAAACAGGGGTTGTGGAGACCCAGTACTTC.